The following is a T cell receptor beta chain sequence with its context. This sample was taken from a study of T-cell reconstitution after alpha-beta-depleted transplantation in children. Unique molecular identifiers featured in how the TCRbeta library was prepared. A single record per CDR3 protein comes from TCRdb applying MiXCR to the PCR reads. The sample has 600,000 to 700,000 distinct CDR3 sequences, 16% seen once. CDR3 size: 17 residues. The V end was cut by 6 bases, the J end by 5 bases, with 25 bases between. Germline-derived CDR1 and CDR2 are MNHNS and SASEGT. The sequencing here drew on PBMCs from the stem cell graft donor, taken from the stem cell graft. The TCR originated in a human donor who donated a stem cell graft to a child with acute myeloid leukemia. The V gene is TRBV6-1, the J gene TRBJ1-1, with D hard to call. CDR3 coding DNA: TGTGCCAGCAGCTGGCTCCCTGGCCAAGCCCGTGGGACTGAAGCTTTCTTT. It translates to CASSWLPGQARGTEAFF.